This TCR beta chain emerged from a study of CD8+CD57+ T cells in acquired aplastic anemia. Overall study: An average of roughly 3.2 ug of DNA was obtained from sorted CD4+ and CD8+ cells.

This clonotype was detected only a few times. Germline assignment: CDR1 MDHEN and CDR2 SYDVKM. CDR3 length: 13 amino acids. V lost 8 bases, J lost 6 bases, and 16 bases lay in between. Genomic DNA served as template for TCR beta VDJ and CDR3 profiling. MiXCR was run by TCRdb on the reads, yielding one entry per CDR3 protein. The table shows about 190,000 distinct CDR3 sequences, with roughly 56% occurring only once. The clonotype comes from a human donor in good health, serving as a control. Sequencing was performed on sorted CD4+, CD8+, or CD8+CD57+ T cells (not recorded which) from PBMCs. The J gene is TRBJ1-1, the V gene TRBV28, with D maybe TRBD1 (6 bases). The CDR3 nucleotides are TGTGCCAGCGAGACTGGGGGCAGGCCTGAAGCTTTCTTT. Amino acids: CASETGGRPEAFF.